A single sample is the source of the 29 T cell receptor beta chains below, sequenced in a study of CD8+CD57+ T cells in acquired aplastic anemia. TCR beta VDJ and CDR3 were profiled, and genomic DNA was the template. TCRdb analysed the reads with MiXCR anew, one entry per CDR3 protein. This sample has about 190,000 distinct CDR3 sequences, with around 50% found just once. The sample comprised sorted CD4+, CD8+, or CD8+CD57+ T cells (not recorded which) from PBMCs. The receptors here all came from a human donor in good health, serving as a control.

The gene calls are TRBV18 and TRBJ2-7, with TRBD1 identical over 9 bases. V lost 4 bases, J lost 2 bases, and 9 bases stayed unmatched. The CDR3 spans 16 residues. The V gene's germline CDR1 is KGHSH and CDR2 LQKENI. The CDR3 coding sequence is TGTGCCAGCTCACGACAACAGGGGGCGGAAACCTACGAGCAGTACTTC. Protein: CASSRQQGAETYEQYF.

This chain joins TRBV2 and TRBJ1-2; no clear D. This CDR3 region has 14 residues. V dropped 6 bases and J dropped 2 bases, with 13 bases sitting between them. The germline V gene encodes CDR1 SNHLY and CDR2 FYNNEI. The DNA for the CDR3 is TGTGCCAGCAGCCAGGAAGTAGGAAACTATGGCTACACCTTC. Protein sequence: CASSQEVGNYGYTF.

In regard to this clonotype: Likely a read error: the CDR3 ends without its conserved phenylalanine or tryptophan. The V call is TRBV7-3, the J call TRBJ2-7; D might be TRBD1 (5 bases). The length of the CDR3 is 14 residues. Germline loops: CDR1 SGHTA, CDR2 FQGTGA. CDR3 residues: CASSLYQGPYEQYS. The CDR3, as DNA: TGTGCCAGTAGCTTATACCAGGGCCCCTACGAGCAGTACTCC.

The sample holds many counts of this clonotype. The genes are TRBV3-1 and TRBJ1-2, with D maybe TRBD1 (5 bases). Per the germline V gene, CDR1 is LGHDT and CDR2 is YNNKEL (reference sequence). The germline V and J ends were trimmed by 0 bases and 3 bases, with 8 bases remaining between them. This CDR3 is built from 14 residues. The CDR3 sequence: CASSQEGGDYGYTF. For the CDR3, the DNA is TGTGCCAGCAGCCAAGAGGGGGGAGACTATGGCTACACCTTC. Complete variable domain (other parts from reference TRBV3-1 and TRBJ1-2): DTAVSQTPKYLVTQMGNDKSIKCEQNLGHDTMYWYKQDSKKFLKIMFSYNNKELIINETVPNRFSPKSPDKAHLNLHINSLELGDSAVYFCASSQEGGDYGYTFGSGTRLTVV.

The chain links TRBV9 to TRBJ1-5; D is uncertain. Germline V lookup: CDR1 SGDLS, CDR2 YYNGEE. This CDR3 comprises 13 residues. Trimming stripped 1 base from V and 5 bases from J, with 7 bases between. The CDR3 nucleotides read TGTGCCAGCAGCGTAAATAGGGATCAGCCCCAGCATTTT. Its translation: CASSVNRDQPQHF.

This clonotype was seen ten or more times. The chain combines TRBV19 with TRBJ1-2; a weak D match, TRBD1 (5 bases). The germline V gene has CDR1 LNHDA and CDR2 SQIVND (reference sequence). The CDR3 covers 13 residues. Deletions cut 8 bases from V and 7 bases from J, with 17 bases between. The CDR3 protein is CASCLTHGGGYTF. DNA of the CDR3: TGTGCCAGTTGTCTCACCCACGGGGGTGGCTACACCTTC.

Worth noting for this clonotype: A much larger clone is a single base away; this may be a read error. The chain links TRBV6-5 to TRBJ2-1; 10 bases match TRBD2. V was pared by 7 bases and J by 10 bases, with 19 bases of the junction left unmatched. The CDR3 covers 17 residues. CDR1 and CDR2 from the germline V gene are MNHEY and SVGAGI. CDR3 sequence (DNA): TGTGCCAGCAAAGGCAGGGGGCTAGCGGGGGCCGCTAACGAGCAGTTCTTC. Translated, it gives CASKGRGLAGAANEQFF.

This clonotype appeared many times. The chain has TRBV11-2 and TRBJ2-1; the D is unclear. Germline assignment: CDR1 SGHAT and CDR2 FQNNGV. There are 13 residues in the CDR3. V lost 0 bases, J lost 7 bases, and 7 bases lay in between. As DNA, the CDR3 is TGTGCCAGCAGCTTAGACCCCCAGAATGAGCAGTTCTTC. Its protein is CASSLDPQNEQFF.

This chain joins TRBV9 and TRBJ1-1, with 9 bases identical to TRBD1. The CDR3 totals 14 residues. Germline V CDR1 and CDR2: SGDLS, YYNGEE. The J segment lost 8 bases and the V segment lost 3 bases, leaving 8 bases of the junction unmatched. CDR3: CASSAGQGPSEAFF. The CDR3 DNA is TGTGCCAGCAGCGCGGGACAGGGACCATCGGAAGCTTTCTTT.

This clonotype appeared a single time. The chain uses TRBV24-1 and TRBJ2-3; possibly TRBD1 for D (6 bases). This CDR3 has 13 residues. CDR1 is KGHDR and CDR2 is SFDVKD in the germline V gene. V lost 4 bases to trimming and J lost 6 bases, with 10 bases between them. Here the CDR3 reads CATSDRTVDTQYF. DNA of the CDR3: TGTGCCACCAGTGACCGGACAGTGGATACGCAGTATTTT.

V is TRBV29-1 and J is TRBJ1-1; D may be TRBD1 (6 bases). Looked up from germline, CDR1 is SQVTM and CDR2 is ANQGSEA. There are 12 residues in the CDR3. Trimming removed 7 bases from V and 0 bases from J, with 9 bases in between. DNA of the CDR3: TGCAGCGGAGGGACAATGAACACTGAAGCTTTCTTT. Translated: CSGGTMNTEAFF.

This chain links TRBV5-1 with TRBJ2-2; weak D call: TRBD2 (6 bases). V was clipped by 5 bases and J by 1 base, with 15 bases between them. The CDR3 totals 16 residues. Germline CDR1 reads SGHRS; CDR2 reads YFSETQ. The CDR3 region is CASSGSAGMNTGELFF. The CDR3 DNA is TGCGCCAGCAGTGGGTCTGCGGGGATGAACACCGGGGAGCTGTTTTTT.

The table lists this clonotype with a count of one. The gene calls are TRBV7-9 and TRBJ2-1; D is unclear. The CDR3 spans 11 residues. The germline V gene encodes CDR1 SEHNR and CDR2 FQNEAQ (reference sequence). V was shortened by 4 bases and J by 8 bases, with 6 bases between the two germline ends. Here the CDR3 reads CASSSWDEQFF. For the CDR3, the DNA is TGTGCCAGCAGCTCTTGGGATGAGCAGTTCTTC.

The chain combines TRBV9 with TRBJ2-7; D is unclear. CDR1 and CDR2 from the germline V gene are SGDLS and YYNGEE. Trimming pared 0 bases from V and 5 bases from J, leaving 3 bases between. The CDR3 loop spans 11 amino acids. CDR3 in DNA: TGTGCCAGCAGCGTAGTGAACGAGCAGTACTTC. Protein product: CASSVVNEQYF.

This chain's CDR3 is CAISVTGGNGYTF. The CDR3 DNA reads as TGTGCCATCAGTGTGACAGGGGGGAATGGCTACACCTTC. The chain recombines TRBV10-3 with TRBJ1-2; TRBD1 matches at 9 bases. The V gene end was trimmed by 4 bases and the J gene end by 6 bases; junction bases not matched to a gene: 3. This CDR3 is 13 amino acids long. Germline V gene lookup returns CDR1 ENHRY and CDR2 SYGVKD.

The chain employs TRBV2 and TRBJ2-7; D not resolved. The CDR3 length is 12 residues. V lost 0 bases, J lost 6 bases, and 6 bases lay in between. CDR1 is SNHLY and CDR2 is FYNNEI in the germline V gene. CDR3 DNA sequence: TGTGCCAGCAGTGAAGCTCCCTCCGAGCAGTACTTC. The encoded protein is CASSEAPSEQYF.

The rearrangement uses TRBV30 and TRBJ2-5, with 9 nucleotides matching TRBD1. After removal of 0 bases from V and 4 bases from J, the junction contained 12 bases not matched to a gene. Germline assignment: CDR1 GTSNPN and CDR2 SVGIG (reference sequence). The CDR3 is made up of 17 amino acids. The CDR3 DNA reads TGTGCCTGGAGTGTACCTATCCCGGGGACAGGGTCAGAGACCCAGTACTTC. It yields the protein CAWSVPIPGTGSETQYF.

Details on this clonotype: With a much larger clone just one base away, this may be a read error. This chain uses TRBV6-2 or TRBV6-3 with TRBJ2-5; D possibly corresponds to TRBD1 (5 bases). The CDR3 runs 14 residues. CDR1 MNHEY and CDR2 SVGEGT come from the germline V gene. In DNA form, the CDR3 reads TGTGCCAGCAGGCCGATCGTGGGGCTCTACGAGCAGTGCTTC. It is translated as CASRPIVGLYEQCF.

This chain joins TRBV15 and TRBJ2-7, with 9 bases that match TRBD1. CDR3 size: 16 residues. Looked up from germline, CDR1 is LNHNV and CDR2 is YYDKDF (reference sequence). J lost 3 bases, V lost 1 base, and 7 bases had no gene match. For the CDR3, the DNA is TGTGCCACCAGCAGAGTAGAGGGACAGGGAAGCTACGAGCAGTACTTC. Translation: CATSRVEGQGSYEQYF. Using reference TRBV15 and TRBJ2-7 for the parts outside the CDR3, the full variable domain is DAMVIQNPRYQVTQFGKPVTLSCSQTLNHNVMYWYQQKSSQAPKLLFHYYDKDFNNEADTPDNFQSRRPNTSFCFLDIRSPGLGDTAMYLCATSRVEGQGSYEQYFGPGTRLTVT.

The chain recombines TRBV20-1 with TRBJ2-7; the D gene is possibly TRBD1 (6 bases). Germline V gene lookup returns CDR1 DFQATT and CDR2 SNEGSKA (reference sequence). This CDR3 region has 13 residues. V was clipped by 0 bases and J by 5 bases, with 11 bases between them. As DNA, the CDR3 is TGCAGTGCTAGAGACATTGGGGGCCACGAGCAGTACTTC. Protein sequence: CSARDIGGHEQYF.

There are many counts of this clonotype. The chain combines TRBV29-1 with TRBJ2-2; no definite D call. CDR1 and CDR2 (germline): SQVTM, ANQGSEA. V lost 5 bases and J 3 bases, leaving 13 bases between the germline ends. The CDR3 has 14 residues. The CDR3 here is CSVTRMGYTGELFF. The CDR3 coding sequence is TGCAGCGTTACACGTATGGGGTACACCGGGGAGCTGTTTTTT.

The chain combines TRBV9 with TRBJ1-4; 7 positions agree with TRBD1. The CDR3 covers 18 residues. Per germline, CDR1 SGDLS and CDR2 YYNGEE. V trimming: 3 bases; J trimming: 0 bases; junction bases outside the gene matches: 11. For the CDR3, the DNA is TGTGCCAGCAGCGCAACCGACAGGGACGTTGCAACTAATGAAAAACTGTTTTTT. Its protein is CASSATDRDVATNEKLFF.

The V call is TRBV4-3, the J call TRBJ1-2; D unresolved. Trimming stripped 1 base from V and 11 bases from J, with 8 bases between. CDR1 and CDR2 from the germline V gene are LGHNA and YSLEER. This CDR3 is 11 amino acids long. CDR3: CASSQATGYTF. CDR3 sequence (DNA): TGCGCCAGCAGCCAAGCGACGGGGTACACCTTC.

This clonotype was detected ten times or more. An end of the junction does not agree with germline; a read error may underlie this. This CDR3 is CASSSGGARQGTQYF. The DNA of the CDR3 is TGTGCCAGCAGCTCCGGGGGGGCCCGGCAAGGGACCCAGTACTTC. This rearrangement joins TRBV7-8 to TRBJ2-5; 8 bases fit TRBD2. Germline-derived CDR1 and CDR2 are SGHVS and FQNEAQ. The CDR3 extends over 15 amino acids.

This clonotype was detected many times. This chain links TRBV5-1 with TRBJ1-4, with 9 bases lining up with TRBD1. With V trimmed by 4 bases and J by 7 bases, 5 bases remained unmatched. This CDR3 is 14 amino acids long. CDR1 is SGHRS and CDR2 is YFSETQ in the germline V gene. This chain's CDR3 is CASSSGTGIEKLFF. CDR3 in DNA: TGCGCCAGCAGCAGCGGGACAGGGATTGAAAAACTGTTTTTT.

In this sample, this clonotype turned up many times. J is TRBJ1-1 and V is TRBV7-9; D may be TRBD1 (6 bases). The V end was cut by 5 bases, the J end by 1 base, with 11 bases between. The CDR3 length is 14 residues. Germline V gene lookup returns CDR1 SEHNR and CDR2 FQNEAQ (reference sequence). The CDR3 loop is CASSARTANTEAFF. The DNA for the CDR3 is TGTGCCAGCAGCGCTCGGACAGCGAACACTGAAGCTTTCTTT.

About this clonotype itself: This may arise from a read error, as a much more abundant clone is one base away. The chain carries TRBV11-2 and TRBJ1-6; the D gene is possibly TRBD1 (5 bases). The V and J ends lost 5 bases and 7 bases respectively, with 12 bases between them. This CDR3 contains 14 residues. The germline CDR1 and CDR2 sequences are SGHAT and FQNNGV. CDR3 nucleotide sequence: TGTGCCAGCAGCGAAAACGGGGGAAATTCACCCCTCCACTTT. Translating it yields CASSENGGNSPLHF.

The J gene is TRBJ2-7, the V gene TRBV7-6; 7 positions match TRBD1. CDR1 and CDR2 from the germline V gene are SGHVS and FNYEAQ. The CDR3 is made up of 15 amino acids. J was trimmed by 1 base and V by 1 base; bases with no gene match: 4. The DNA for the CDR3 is TGTGCCAGCAGCTTAGGACAGGGCGGTTCCTACGAGCAGTACGTC. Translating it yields CASSLGQGGSYEQYV.

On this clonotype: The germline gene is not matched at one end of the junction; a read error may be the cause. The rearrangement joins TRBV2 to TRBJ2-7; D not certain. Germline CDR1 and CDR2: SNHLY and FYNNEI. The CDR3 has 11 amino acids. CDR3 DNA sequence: TGTGCCAGCAGAGAAGGACGTGAGCAGTACTTC. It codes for CASREGREQYF.